The 18 T cell receptor beta chains below all came from one sample that was sequenced in a study of radiation and T cells in renal cell carcinoma. Time point of the sample: blood 2 weeks post-SBRT. The treatment denotes: 15 Gy SBRT to primary tumor, nephrectomy 4 weeks later. The table came from immunoSEQ multiplex PCR; TCRdb's copy has only in-frame clones and leaves some out. The repertoire holds 70,000 to 80,000 clones, about 86% seen once, with around 21% in the top ten. Sequenced here: blood, sampled from a patient whose treatment included radiotherapy and nephrectomy. The receptors were gathered from a woman in her forties or fifties with renal cell carcinoma.

The chain has TRBV28 and TRBJ2-3; TRBD1 matches 7 bases. Germline CDR1 is MDHEN and CDR2 is SYDVKM. The CDR3 totals 15 residues. V lost 5 bases and J lost 2; bases outside the gene matches: 7. The CDR3 region has the DNA TGTGCCAGCAGTCCCCCGGACAGGCTCACAGATACGCAGTATTTT. It encodes CASSPPDRLTDTQYF.

A note on this clone: The sample carries other DNA sequences with the same CDR3. The rearrangement joins TRBV9 to TRBJ2-1; D is unresolved. The CDR3 has 15 residues. Trimming cost V 0 bases and J 1 base, with 8 bases left between them. From germline, CDR1 is SGDLS and CDR2 YYNGEE. The CDR3 nucleotides are TGTGCCAGCAGCGTAGCGGGTACTTCCTACAATGAGCAGTTCTTC. Translating it yields CASSVAGTSYNEQFF.

V gene TRBV19 combines with J gene TRBJ1-4, with D perhaps TRBD1 (5 bases). Per germline, CDR1 LNHDA and CDR2 SQIVND (reference sequence). Trimming took 5 bases from V and 10 from J, leaving 23 bases between them. The CDR3 runs to 16 residues. This chain's CDR3 is CASSHPQGGLRGKLFF. CDR3 nucleotides: TGTGCCAGTAGTCATCCCCAGGGTGGTCTTCGGGGAAAACTGTTTTTT.

J is TRBJ2-2 and V is TRBV19; unclear D gene. Looked up from germline, CDR1 is LNHDA and CDR2 is SQIVND (reference sequence). This CDR3 is built from 15 residues. V lost 7 bases to trimming and J lost 0 bases, with 12 bases between them. CDR3 region: CASNARTSNTGELFF. The CDR3 DNA follows: TGTGCCAGTAACGCGAGAACCTCGAACACCGGGGAGCTGTTTTTT.

This clone is a singleton in its sample. A junction end diverges from the germline sequence, so it may reflect a read error. The CDR3, as DNA: TGCGCCAGCAGCCAAGATTCTATGGGGGGCACCTCCTTC. Encoded protein: CASSQDSMGGTSF. The chain couples TRBV4-3 to TRBJ1-2; maybe TRBD1 (6 bases). The CDR3 covers 13 residues. The germline V gene encodes CDR1 LGHNA and CDR2 YSLEER.

The CDR3 DNA follows: TGTGCCAGTAGTATAGGGTTCGGAGGCCCGGACTATGGCTACACCTTC. Translating it yields CASSIGFGGPDYGYTF. The chain is built from TRBV19 and TRBJ1-2, with D hard to call. This CDR3 comprises 16 residues. V was trimmed by 1 base and J by 3 bases, leaving 15 bases between them. CDR1 and CDR2 from the germline V gene are LNHDA and SQIVND (reference sequence).

The J gene is TRBJ2-5, the V gene TRBV11-3, with D possibly TRBD1 on 5 matching bases. The CDR3 covers 13 residues. CDR1 SGHNT and CDR2 YENEEA come from the germline V gene. Trimming removed 1 base from V and 2 bases from J, with 5 bases in between. CDR3 nucleotide sequence: TGTGCCAGCAGCTTAGGACAGCAAGAGACCCAGTACTTC. It specifies CASSLGQQETQYF.

V and J are TRBV5-1 and TRBJ2-7, with TRBD2 matching 12 bases. Germline V gene sequence: CDR1 SGHRS, CDR2 YFSETQ. The CDR3 spans 16 residues. V lost 0 bases, J lost 4 bases, and 5 bases stayed unmatched. CDR3 nucleotides: TGCGCCAGCAGCTTGGCCAAGACTAGCGGGAGTTACGAGCAGTACTTC. Protein product: CASSLAKTSGSYEQYF. Supplemented by reference TRBV5-1 and TRBJ2-7, the full variable domain reads KAGVTQTPRYLIKTRGQQVTLSCSPISGHRSVSWYQQTPGQGLQFLFEYFSETQRNKGNFPGRFSGRQFSNSRSEMNVSTLELGDSALYLCASSLAKTSGSYEQYFGPGTRLTVT.

V gene TRBV4-3 combines with J gene TRBJ2-1; TRBD2 matches 14 bases. The CDR3 runs 17 residues. The V gene end was trimmed by 6 bases and the J gene end by 5 bases; junction bases not matched to a gene: 9. CDR1 is LGHNA, CDR2 YSLEER, per germline. The CDR3 region has the DNA TGCGCCAGCAGTCAAACCGGGACTAGCGGGAGAGACAATGAGCAGTTCTTC. Residues: CASSQTGTSGRDNEQFF.

This rearrangement joins TRBV5-1 to TRBJ2-2; 8 bases align to TRBD2. The CDR3 spans 14 residues. The germline gives CDR1 SGHRS, CDR2 YFSETQ. V lost 0 bases, J lost 5 bases, and 0 bases stayed unmatched. In DNA form, the CDR3 reads TGCGCCAGCAGCTTGGGCGGGAGGACCGGGGAGCTGTTTTTT. As protein: CASSLGGRTGELFF.

This sequence joins TRBV9 and TRBJ2-2; the D gene is possibly TRBD1 (6 bases). Germline CDR1 SGDLS, CDR2 YYNGEE. Trimming pared 7 bases from V and 6 bases from J, leaving 13 bases between. CDR3 size: 13 residues. The CDR3 DNA reads as TGTGCCAGCGGCGCAACAGGGCCCGGGGAGCTGTTTTTT. It codes for CASGATGPGELFF.

The J gene is TRBJ2-3, the V gene TRBV18; 8 positions match TRBD2. V shed 2 bases and J 4 bases; nucleotides not matched to a gene: 8. Germline V gene lookup returns CDR1 KGHSH and CDR2 LQKENI. The CDR3 contains 16 residues. The CDR3 sequence: CASSPVESGSADTQYF. The CDR3 DNA reads TGTGCCAGCTCACCAGTAGAAAGCGGGAGCGCAGATACGCAGTATTTT.

The chain is built from TRBV9 and TRBJ2-7; no firm D call. Germline CDR1 reads SGDLS; CDR2 reads YYNGEE. The V and J ends lost 3 bases and 5 bases respectively, with 6 bases between them. The CDR3 is 11 residues long. This CDR3 reads CASSAPDEQYF. The CDR3 DNA sequence: TGTGCCAGCAGCGCCCCCGACGAGCAGTACTTC.

The chain links TRBV5-4 to TRBJ2-3; D perhaps matches TRBD1 (5 bases). The germline V gene encodes CDR1 SGHNT and CDR2 YYREEE (reference sequence). V was pared by 6 bases and J by 0 bases, with 11 bases between. This CDR3 is built from 14 residues. CDR3 nucleotides: TGTGCCAGCACCCTGACAGATAGCACAGATACGCAGTATTTT. It translates to CASTLTDSTDTQYF.

This chain uses TRBV10-3 with TRBJ2-1, with 8 bases aligning to TRBD1. The CDR3 is 13 amino acids. Trimming took 6 bases from V and 6 from J; bases not matched to a gene: 4. CDR1 is ENHRY, CDR2 SYGVKD, per germline. CDR3 loop: CAISGTGGNEQFF. The CDR3 region has the DNA TGTGCCATCAGCGGCACAGGGGGCAATGAGCAGTTCTTC.

The chain joins TRBV7-9 to TRBJ2-3; 8 bases are a match to TRBD2. J lost 0 bases, V lost 5 bases, and 16 bases had no gene match. Germline V gene lookup returns CDR1 SEHNR and CDR2 FQNEAQ (reference sequence). The CDR3 contains 19 residues. The CDR3 loop is CASSRGPSGLLSSTDTQYF. The CDR3, as DNA: TGTGCCAGCAGCCGAGGGCCTAGCGGGTTATTGTCTAGCACAGATACGCAGTATTTT.

The chain joins TRBV19 to TRBJ1-2; D may be TRBD1 (5 bases). Germline V gene sequence: CDR1 LNHDA, CDR2 SQIVND (reference sequence). The V and J ends lost 5 bases and 8 bases respectively, with 12 bases between them. The CDR3 loop spans 12 amino acids. The CDR3 nucleotides read TGTGCCAGTAGTGCGGCGGGGGGAGGCTACACCTTC. Residues: CASSAAGGGYTF. Supplemented by reference TRBV19 and TRBJ1-2, the full variable domain reads DGGITQSPKYLFRKEGQNVTLSCEQNLNHDAMYWYRQDPGQGLRLIYYSQIVNDFQKGDIAEGYSVSREKKESFPLTVTSAQKNPTAFYLCASSAAGGGYTFGSGTRLTVV.

The chain is built from TRBV6-5 and TRBJ2-4, with TRBD1 matching 7 bases. There are 14 residues in the CDR3. Per germline, CDR1 MNHEY and CDR2 SVGAGI. Trimming at V came to 6 bases and at J to 1 base, leaving 3 bases not matched to a gene. The CDR3 loop is CASSRQGAKNIQYF. CDR3 sequence (DNA): TGTGCCAGCAGCCGACAGGGTGCCAAAAACATTCAGTACTTC.